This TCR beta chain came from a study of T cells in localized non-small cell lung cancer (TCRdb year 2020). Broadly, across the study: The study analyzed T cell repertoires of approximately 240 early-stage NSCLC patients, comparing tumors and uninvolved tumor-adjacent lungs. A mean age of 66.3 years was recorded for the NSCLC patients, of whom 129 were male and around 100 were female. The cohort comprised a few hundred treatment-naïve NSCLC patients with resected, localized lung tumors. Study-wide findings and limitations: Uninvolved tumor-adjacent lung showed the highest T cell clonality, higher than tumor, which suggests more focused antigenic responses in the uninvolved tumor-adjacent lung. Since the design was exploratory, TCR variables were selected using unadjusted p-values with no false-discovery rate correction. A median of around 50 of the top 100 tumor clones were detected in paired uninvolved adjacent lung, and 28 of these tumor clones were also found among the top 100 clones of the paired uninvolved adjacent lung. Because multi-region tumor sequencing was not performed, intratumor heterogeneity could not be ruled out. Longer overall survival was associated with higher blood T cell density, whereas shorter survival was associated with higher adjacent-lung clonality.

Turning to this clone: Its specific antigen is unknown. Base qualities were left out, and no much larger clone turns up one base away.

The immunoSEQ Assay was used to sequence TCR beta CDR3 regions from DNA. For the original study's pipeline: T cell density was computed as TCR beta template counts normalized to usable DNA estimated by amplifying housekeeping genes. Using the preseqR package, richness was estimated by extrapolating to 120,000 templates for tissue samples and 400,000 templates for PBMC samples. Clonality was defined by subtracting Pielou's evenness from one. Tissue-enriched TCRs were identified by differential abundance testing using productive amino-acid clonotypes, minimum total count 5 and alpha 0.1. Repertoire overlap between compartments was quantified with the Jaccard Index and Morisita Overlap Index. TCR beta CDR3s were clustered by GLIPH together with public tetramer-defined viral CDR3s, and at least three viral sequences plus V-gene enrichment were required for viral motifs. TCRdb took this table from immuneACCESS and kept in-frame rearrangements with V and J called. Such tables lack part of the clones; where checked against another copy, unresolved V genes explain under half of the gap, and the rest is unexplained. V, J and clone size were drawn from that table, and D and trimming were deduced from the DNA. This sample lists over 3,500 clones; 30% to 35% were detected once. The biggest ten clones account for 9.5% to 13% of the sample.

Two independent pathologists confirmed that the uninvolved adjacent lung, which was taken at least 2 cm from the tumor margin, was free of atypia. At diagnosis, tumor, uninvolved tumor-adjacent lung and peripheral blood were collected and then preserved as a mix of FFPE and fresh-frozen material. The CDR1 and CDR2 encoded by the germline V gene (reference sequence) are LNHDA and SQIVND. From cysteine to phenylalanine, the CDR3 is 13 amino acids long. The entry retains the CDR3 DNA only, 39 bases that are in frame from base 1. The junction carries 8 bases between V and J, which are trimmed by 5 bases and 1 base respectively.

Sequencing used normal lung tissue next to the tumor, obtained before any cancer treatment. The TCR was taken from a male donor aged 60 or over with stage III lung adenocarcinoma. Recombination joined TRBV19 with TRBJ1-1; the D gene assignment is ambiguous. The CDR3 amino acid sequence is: CASSSRQNTEAFF. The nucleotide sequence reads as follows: TGTGCCAGTAGTTCTCGACAGAACACTGAAGCTTTCTTT.